The source of this T cell receptor beta chain is a study of Graves' ophthalmopathy and Graves' hyperthyroidism. The study's findings and limits: Most thyroid clonotypes with frequency above 0.001 were detected in blood too.

The CDR3 runs 15 residues. Trimming pared 5 bases from V and 4 bases from J, leaving 15 bases between. The authors amplified TCR beta CDR3 regions, and they did so from RNA transcripts for repertoire sequencing. Investigators did first-round RT-PCR with HTBI primers, then second-round multiplex PCR. MiXCR, applied by TCRdb to the multiplex PCR reads, yields one record per CDR3 protein. This repertoire shows over a million distinct CDR3 sequences, about 40% found once; its top ten account for roughly 11%. Ten or more counts support this clonotype. Its antigen remains unidentified. The authors enrolled newly diagnosed hyperthyroidism patients aged 18 to 65 with under 2 months' duration. It was on clinical symptoms, serum thyroxine, TRAb, thyroid ultrasound and orbital computed tomography that diagnosis relied.

V and J are TRBV12-3 or TRBV12-4 and TRBJ1-5, with a tentative D call TRBD1 (5 bases). The specimen sequenced was peripheral blood or thyroid tissue (not recorded which). The receptor's source is an adult man with Graves' hyperthyroidism. For the CDR3, the DNA is TGTGCCAGCAGTCCAGAGGGCAGGGTTAATCAGCCCCAGCATTTT. Protein: CASSPEGRVNQPQHF.